A single sample is the source of the 23 T cell receptor beta chains below, sequenced in a study of OX40 agonist ivuxolimab in advanced cancers. Only in-frame clones appear in the TCRdb table, and some are missing; sequencing was by immunoSEQ multiplex PCR. The sample yields 68,000 or so clones, roughly 80% seen once. The specimen was CD4+ or CD8+ T cells sorted from blood, collected in a trial of the OX40 agonist ivuxolimab. The receptors stem from an adult with an advanced solid tumor such as melanoma, head and neck, liver or kidney cancer.

The rearrangement joins TRBV7-9 to TRBJ2-3, with TRBD1 as a possible D gene (5 bases). The CDR3 loop spans 14 amino acids. V shed 5 bases and J shed 3 bases, with 12 bases lying between them. Germline values: CDR1 SEHNR, CDR2 FQNEAQ (reference sequence). Here the CDR3 reads CASSPSSGTDTQYF. The CDR3, as DNA: TGTGCCAGCAGCCCGTCCTCAGGGACAGATACGCAGTATTTT.

The V and J genes are TRBV28 and TRBJ2-3, with a tentative D call TRBD1 (7 bases). The CDR3 is 15 amino acids. V was shortened by 5 bases and J by 4 bases, with 16 bases between the two germline ends. Germline CDR1 reads MDHEN; CDR2 reads SYDVKM. CDR3 DNA: TGTGCCAGCAGTGGAGGGACAGCATATCCAGATACGCAGTATTTT. Translating it yields CASSGGTAYPDTQYF.

The chain combines TRBV9 with TRBJ2-3, with a weak D call TRBD2 (5 bases). Trimming shortened V by 4 bases and J by 5 bases, and 20 bases separated the two germline ends. CDR1 is SGDLS and CDR2 is YYNGEE in the germline V gene. CDR3 length equals 16 residues. In nucleotides, the CDR3 is TGTGCCAGCAGCCCTGCCCACGGCCTTGAGGGAGATACGCAGTATTTT. This sequence encodes CASSPAHGLEGDTQYF. Using reference TRBV9 and TRBJ2-3 for the parts outside the CDR3, the full variable domain is DSGVTQTPKHLITATGQRVTLRCSPRSGDLSVYWYQQSLDQGLQFLIQYYNGEERAKGNILERFSAQQFPDLHSELNLSSLELGDSALYFCASSPAHGLEGDTQYFGPGTRLTVL.

V and J are TRBV18 and TRBJ1-5; D is uncertain. Germline V lookup: CDR1 KGHSH, CDR2 LQKENI. This CDR3 spans 14 amino acids. Deletions cut 3 bases from V and 0 bases from J, with 6 bases between. The CDR3 DNA is TGTGCCAGCTCACCGGAGGGTAGCAATCAGCCCCAGCATTTT. As protein: CASSPEGSNQPQHF.

This chain connects TRBV28 to TRBJ2-5; the D gene could be TRBD1 or TRBD2 (6 bases each). The CDR3 is 14 amino acids. The V end lost 6 bases, the J end lost 4 bases, and 15 bases lay between the germline ends. Germline CDR1 and CDR2: MDHEN and SYDVKM. The CDR3 DNA sequence: TGTGCCAGCAGAGGAGGGGGAAGCGTAGAGACCCAGTACTTC. Translated: CASRGGGSVETQYF.

J is TRBJ1-6 and V is TRBV30; TRBD1 agrees at 8 bases. Germline-derived CDR1 and CDR2 are GTSNPN and SVGIG (reference sequence). Trimming removed 3 bases from V and 7 bases from J; junction bases left unmatched: 5. CDR3 length: 14 amino acids. The chain's CDR3 is CAWSGQGANSPLHF. DNA of the CDR3: TGTGCCTGGAGCGGGCAGGGGGCAAATTCACCCCTCCACTTT.

In DNA, the CDR3 is TGTGCCAGCAGCTCTTCGGGGAGTAGCAAGCAGTACTTC. Translated, it gives CASSSSGSSKQYF. The V gene is TRBV7-3, the J gene TRBJ2-7; D might be TRBD2 (5 bases). Per the germline V gene, CDR1 is SGHTA and CDR2 is FQGTGA. The CDR3 has 13 residues. Trimming shortened V by 4 bases and J by 8 bases, and 15 bases separated the two germline ends.

This chain uses TRBV19 with TRBJ2-1; the D gene could be TRBD1 or TRBD2 (5 bases each). This CDR3 region has 12 residues. V dropped 6 bases and J dropped 8 bases, with 11 bases sitting between them. Per germline, CDR1 LNHDA and CDR2 SQIVND (reference sequence). CDR3 sequence reads: CASRERGDEQFF. CDR3 in DNA: TGTGCCAGTAGGGAGCGAGGGGATGAGCAGTTCTTC.

The chain is built from TRBV7-9 and TRBJ1-6; D unresolved. The germline V gene encodes CDR1 SEHNR and CDR2 FQNEAQ (reference sequence). This CDR3 is 16 amino acids long. The V gene lost 6 bases and the J gene lost 10 bases, with 22 bases spanning the gap. The CDR3 reads CASSPEGGTSGSPLHF. CDR3 coding DNA: TGTGCCAGCAGTCCCGAAGGAGGTACTAGTGGCTCACCCCTCCACTTT. The full variable domain, rest sourced from reference TRBV7-9 and TRBJ1-6, is DTGVSQNPRHKITKRGQNVTFRCDPISEHNRLYWYRQTLGQGPEFLTYFQNEAQLEKSRLLSDRFSAERPKGSFSTLEIQRTEQGDSAMYLCASSPEGGTSGSPLHFGNGTRLTVT.

This clone was counted once. The rearrangement links TRBV4-3 to TRBJ2-2; 7 bases line up with TRBD1. V lost 0 bases and J lost 4; bases outside the gene matches: 5. The germline CDR1 and CDR2 sequences are LGHNA and YSLEER. CDR3 size: 16 residues. The CDR3 sequence: CASSQDIGGRTGELFF. DNA for the CDR3: TGCGCCAGCAGCCAAGATATAGGGGGCCGCACCGGGGAGCTGTTTTTT.

This clone came up a few times. V and J are TRBV29-1 and TRBJ2-3; D is unclear. This CDR3 region has 12 residues. Between the trimmed V and J ends, which lost 8 bases and 5 bases, there was a span of 14 bases. Germline V gene data show CDR1 as SQVTM and CDR2 as ANQGSEA. The CDR3 nucleotides are TGCAGCCTCCGCTCCCAGATAGATACGCAGTATTTT. It specifies CSLRSQIDTQYF.

This clone turned up a few times. The gene calls are TRBV30 and TRBJ2-1, with 10 bases lining up with TRBD2. CDR3 size: 14 residues. The germline V gene encodes CDR1 GTSNPN and CDR2 SVGIG (reference sequence). Trimming at V came to 7 bases and at J to 4 bases, leaving 7 bases not matched to a gene. CDR3 in DNA: TGTGCCTCCACCACTAGCGGGGCATACAATGAGCAGTTCTTC. It yields the protein CASTTSGAYNEQFF.

About this clone: One end of the junction varies from germline; a read error may be responsible. The chain carries TRBV2 and TRBJ1-5, with a weak D call TRBD1 (5 bases). This CDR3 spans 15 amino acids. CDR1 and CDR2 (germline): SNHLY, FYNNEI. The CDR3 coding sequence is TGTGCCAGCAGTGAAGACCAGGGTAGCTATCAGCCCCAGCATTTT. Its protein is CASSEDQGSYQPQHF.

This chain links TRBV27 with TRBJ2-5; 10 nucleotides match TRBD2. The CDR3 runs to 17 residues. V was clipped by 5 bases and J by 5 bases; unmatched bases: 14. The germline V gene encodes CDR1 MNHEY and CDR2 SMNVEV (reference sequence). CDR3 sequence reads: CASSEGLASGSGETQYF. CDR3 DNA sequence: TGTGCCAGCAGTGAAGGTTTGGCTAGCGGGAGTGGTGAGACCCAGTACTTC.

The chain has TRBV10-1 and TRBJ1-1; D perhaps matches TRBD1 (5 bases). Trimming took 4 bases from V and 4 from J, leaving 13 bases between them. There are 14 residues in the CDR3. Germline CDR1 and CDR2: WNHNN and SYGVQD (reference sequence). The CDR3 DNA follows: TGCGCCAGCAGTGCAAGGCGACAGCCCACTGAAGCTTTCTTT. Its protein product is CASSARRQPTEAFF.

The V gene is TRBV28, the J gene TRBJ2-3, with D possibly TRBD1 on 5 matching bases. This CDR3 contains 16 residues. The germline gives CDR1 MDHEN, CDR2 SYDVKM. V gave up 8 bases and J gave up 2 bases, with 20 bases separating them. DNA of the CDR3: TGTGCCAGCGGACATCGCGTGGCACCAGACACAGATACGCAGTATTTT. It encodes CASGHRVAPDTDTQYF. Complete variable domain (other parts from reference TRBV28 and TRBJ2-3): DVKVTQSSRYLVKRTGEKVFLECVQDMDHENMFWYRQDPGLGLRLIYFSYDVKMKEKGDIPEGYSVSREKKERFSLILESASTNQTSMYLCASGHRVAPDTDTQYFGPGTRLTVL.

The chain uses TRBV5-8 and TRBJ2-1; TRBD2 matches at 12 bases. Trimming cost V 4 bases and J 7 bases; bases outside gene matches: 3. The CDR3 runs to 14 residues. Germline V gene lookup returns CDR1 SGHTS and CDR2 YDEGEE. This CDR3 reads CASSGLAGYNEQFF. CDR3 bases: TGTGCCAGCAGCGGACTAGCGGGATATAATGAGCAGTTCTTC.

This clone appeared a few times. The chain uses TRBV7-2 and TRBJ2-7; tentatively, D is TRBD1 or TRBD2 (5 bases each). Per the germline V gene, CDR1 is SGHTA and CDR2 is FQGNSA. Deletions cut 2 bases from V and 3 bases from J, with 11 bases between. CDR3 length: 14 residues. CDR3 sequence (DNA): TGTGCCAGCAGCTTAAGGCCAGGGAGCTACGAGCAGTACTTC. The encoded protein is CASSLRPGSYEQYF.

The J gene is TRBJ2-5, the V gene TRBV4-1; 11 bases are a match to TRBD1. Looked up from germline, CDR1 is MGHRA and CDR2 is YSYEKL. This CDR3 contains 16 residues. V dropped 1 base and J dropped 0; count of bases not matched to a gene: 1. The CDR3 sequence: CASSQGDRGYQETQYF. The CDR3 region has the DNA TGCGCCAGCAGCCAAGGGGACAGGGGGTACCAAGAGACCCAGTACTTC.

The CDR3 nucleotides are TGTGCCAGCTCTATGGGGGGGAATACCGGGGAGCTGTTTTTT. Residues: CASSMGGNTGELFF. V and J are TRBV28 and TRBJ2-2; TRBD2 matches 7 bases. CDR1 and CDR2 (germline): MDHEN, SYDVKM. CDR3 length: 14 amino acids. After removal of 8 bases from V and 5 bases from J, the junction contained 8 bases not matched to a gene.

In DNA form, the CDR3 reads TGTGCCAGCTCCCCCGACAGCTACGAGCAGTACGTC. This encodes CASSPDSYEQYV. The rearrangement joins TRBV18 to TRBJ2-7; D perhaps matches TRBD1 (5 bases). The germline V gene has CDR1 KGHSH and CDR2 LQKENI. Between the trimmed V and J ends, which lost 6 bases and 3 bases, there was a span of 9 bases. This CDR3 spans 12 amino acids.

V gene TRBV7-8 combines with J gene TRBJ2-7; D is undetermined. CDR1 SGHVS and CDR2 FQNEAQ come from the germline V gene. V was cut by 1 base and J by 5 bases, with 9 bases left in between. This CDR3 comprises 13 residues. For the CDR3, the DNA is TGTGCCAGCAGCTTAGGGGTCCTAAACGAGCAGTACTTC. Translation: CASSLGVLNEQYF.

This sequence joins TRBV5-1 and TRBJ2-5; the D is unclear. Trimming stripped 4 bases from V and 2 bases from J, with 6 bases between. There are 12 residues in the CDR3. The germline V gene has CDR1 SGHRS and CDR2 YFSETQ. CDR3 DNA sequence: TGCGCCAGCAGCCCTCAACAAGAGACCCAGTACTTC. It codes for CASSPQQETQYF.